The clone carrying this T cell receptor (beta chain) came up many times. Its antigen is currently unknown. The record originates from a study of blood T cells in healthy people across ages. Study-wide findings and caveats: Whereas aged donors had fewer naive CD4+ cells, long-lived donors had more of them and higher diversity. Age advanced and TCR beta diversity per million T cells fell, roughly linearly.

Each individual donor underwent a draw of approximately 10 milliliters of peripheral blood. Primers used in a second PCR of about 7 to 12 cycles were a sample-barcoded 5' primer and a J-beta primer mix. TCRdb redid the calling of the 5' RACE reads with MiXCR, one entry per CDR3 protein. The sample consists of over 500,000 distinct CDR3 sequences, 45% to 60% of them appearing once. Germline CDR1 reads LGHDT; CDR2 reads YNNKEL (reference sequence). V was shortened by 1 base and J by 5 bases, with 11 bases between the two germline ends. The length of the CDR3 is 14 residues. V usage is TRBV3-1 and J usage is TRBJ2-5; D is possibly TRBD2 (6 bases). The TCR originated in a woman older than 75 in good health. Sequencing was carried out using blood. CDR3 residues: CASSQVAGGETQYF. The DNA of the CDR3 is TGTGCCAGCAGCCAAGTCGCCGGAGGGGAGACCCAGTACTTC.